The rows below give T cell receptor beta chains drawn from one sample of a study of blood T cell repertoires in COVID-19. TCRdb keeps only in-frame clones here, not all; method: immunoSEQ multiplex PCR. This table holds around 250,000 clones, roughly 86% found once. Sequenced material: peripheral blood. These receptor sequences come from a man in his forties or fifties with active or convalescent COVID-19. The CDR3 runs from the conserved cysteine through the conserved F or W. Each record gives: J gene, V gene, clone size, D gene, CDR3 DNA, CDR3 protein. The D gene is left open where the match is weak. For some rows the clone size is stated as once, few or many, or as a class when expanded; others skip it.

>TRBJ2-1|TRBV9|-|-
TGTGCCAGCAGCGTAGCCCTTTCGAGCTCCTACAATGAGCAGTTCTTC
CASSVALSSSYNEQFF
>TRBJ1-1|TRBV28|few|-
TGTGCCAGCAGTTCTCCCGGACAGAACACTGAAGCTTTCTTT
CASSSPGQNTEAFF
>TRBJ1-1|TRBV6-5|-|-
TGTGCCAGCAGTTCCAGAGGGAACACTGAAGCTTTCTTT
CASSSRGNTEAFF
>TRBJ1-6|TRBV5-6|-|TRBD1
TGTGCCAGCAGCTTGATTGGCAGGGGGTACTCACCCCTCCACTTT
CASSLIGRGYSPLHF
>TRBJ2-1|TRBV6-5|-|TRBD2
TGTGCCAGCAGCCTAAGGACTAGACCCTACGATGAGCAGTTCTTC
CASSLRTRPYDEQFF
>TRBJ2-7|TRBV30|-|-
TGTGCCTGGACCCCTAGTGGGGCAGCCCTGGGGCAGTACTTC
CAWTPSGAALGQYF
>TRBJ1-1|TRBV29-1|-|-
TGCAGCGTCTACCACGCGGAAGCTTTCTTT
CSVYHAEAFF
>TRBJ2-3|TRBV5-3|-|-
TGTGCCAGAAACGGTTGCACAGATACGCAGTATTTT
CARNGCTDTQYF
>TRBJ1-2|TRBV5-6|-|TRBD1
TGTGCCAGCAGCGCAGGGGGTATTTACTATGGCTACACCTTC
CASSAGGIYYGYTF
>TRBJ1-3|TRBV9|-|-
TGTGCCAGCAGCGTAGATGGGGCCCCTGGAAACACCATATATTTT
CASSVDGAPGNTIYF
>TRBJ1-5|TRBV20-1|-|-
TGCAGTGCGGGTGGGAGCGGGCCCCAGCATTTT
CSAGGSGPQHF
>TRBJ2-1|TRBV5-1|-|TRBD2
TGCGCCAGCAGCGTTGTAGCGGGGCGAGGGTACAATGAGCAGTTCTTC
CASSVVAGRGYNEQFF
>TRBJ1-1|TRBV6-5|-|-
TGTGCCAGCCACCCGGGACAAATCGACACTGAAGCTTTCTTT
CASHPGQIDTEAFF
>TRBJ1-2|TRBV3-1/TRBV3-2|-|-
TGTGCCAGCAGCCCCCAGCAAGGGGGTGCCGGTGGCTACACCTTC
CASSPQQGGAGGYTF
>TRBJ1-2|TRBV5-1|once|-
TGCGCCAGCAGCTTGAGAACTCCCCGACCCGGACAGAGGGACGATGGCTACACCTTC
CASSLRTPRPGQRDDGYTF
>TRBJ2-3|TRBV5-1|-|-
TGCGCCAGCAGCTACAGGGATGCAGATACGCAGTATTTT
CASSYRDADTQYF
>TRBJ2-3|TRBV5-1|-|TRBD1
TGCGCCAGCAGCTTGGGGGGACAGGGGAGCACAGATACGCAGTATTTT
CASSLGGQGSTDTQYF
>TRBJ1-3|TRBV9|-|TRBD1
TGTGCCAGCAGCGTAGACCCGGACAGGGCTGGAAACACCATATATTTT
CASSVDPDRAGNTIYF
>TRBJ1-1|TRBV4-1|-|-
TGCGCCAGCAGCCAAGAAGGGAGAACAGGGCCTGCGGACACTGAAGCTTTCTTT
CASSQEGRTGPADTEAFF
>TRBJ1-2|TRBV7-6|-|TRBD1
TGTGCCAGCAGCCCCTACCGTGGACAGGATAGCTATGGCTACACCTTC
CASSPYRGQDSYGYTF
>TRBJ2-1|TRBV5-1|once|TRBD2
TGCGCCAGCAGCCAACGGACAGTAGCGGGAAGCTCCTACAATGAGCAGTTCTTC
CASSQRTVAGSSYNEQFF
>TRBJ2-3|TRBV9|-|TRBD1
TGTGCCAGCAGCGCTCAGGGGGCGATGACTATAGATACGCAGTATTTT
CASSAQGAMTIDTQYF
>TRBJ1-5|TRBV30|-|-
TGTGCCTGCGACGGGGGGGATGCTCAGCCCCAGCATTTT
CACDGGDAQPQHF
>TRBJ1-2|TRBV3-1/TRBV3-2|-|TRBD1
TGTGCCAGCAGCGCCTATTTACAGGGGGCTCGAGGCTACACCTTC
CASSAYLQGARGYTF
>TRBJ1-6|TRBV29-1|-|TRBD1
TGCAGCGTGGTCACCGGGACAGGCCTAAATTCACCCCTCCACTTT
CSVVTGTGLNSPLHF
>TRBJ2-2|TRBV5-1|-|-
TGCGCCAGCAGCTTGGGACTAGTTGCCGGGGAGCTGTTTTTT
CASSLGLVAGELFF
>TRBJ2-3|TRBV3-1/TRBV3-2|-|TRBD2
TGTGCCAGCAGCCCGAGCGGGGGGCCAAGGGATACGCAGTATTTT
CASSPSGGPRDTQYF
>TRBJ2-1|TRBV9|-|TRBD2
TGTGCCAGCAGCGACAAGCGGGAGAGTGAGCAGTTCTTC
CASSDKRESEQFF
>TRBJ2-7|TRBV18|-|TRBD1
TGTGCCAGCTCACCAGTCGGGACAGGGACCTACGAGCAGTACTTC
CASSPVGTGTYEQYF
>TRBJ1-5|TRBV6-5|-|-
TGTGCCAGCAGTTACGACAGGCGGTCCCCCCAGCATTTT
CASSYDRRSPQHF
>TRBJ2-7|TRBV30|-|-
TGTGCCTGGAGTCCGGGACAAACCTACGAGCAGTACTTC
CAWSPGQTYEQYF
>TRBJ2-7|TRBV7-3|-|TRBD2
TGTGCCAGCAGCTTAGGGGGGGGGACCCACGAGCAGTACTTC
CASSLGGGTHEQYF
>TRBJ1-1|TRBV19|-|-
TGTGCCAGTAATAGAGGCGGCAAGAACACTGAAGCTTTCTTT
CASNRGGKNTEAFF
>TRBJ2-7|TRBV10-2|-|-
TGCGCCAGCAGTGAGTCTGGCGGGGCCTCCTACGAGCAGTACTTC
CASSESGGASYEQYF
>TRBJ1-3|TRBV7-6|-|-
TGTGCCAGCAGCCAGCGACCGCTCTCTGGAAACACCATATATTTT
CASSQRPLSGNTIYF
>TRBJ2-5|TRBV6-2/TRBV6-3|-|TRBD1
TGTGCCAGCAGTTACCGGGACAGGGGTTCCGAGACCCAGTACTTC
CASSYRDRGSETQYF
>TRBJ2-5|TRBV5-1|-|-
TGCGCCAGCAGCTTGGAAGGAGAAGAGACCCAGTACTTC
CASSLEGEETQYF
>TRBJ2-1|TRBV30|-|-
TGTGCCTGGTGGAACAGGGGGGGTGAGCAGTTCTTC
CAWWNRGGEQFF
>TRBJ2-7|TRBV11-3|-|-
TGTGCCAGCAGCCCATTAGTCGGGGTTACCTACGAGCAGTACTTC
CASSPLVGVTYEQYF
>TRBJ2-7|TRBV11-2|-|-
TGTGCCAGCAGCGGGGCACTAGCCTTCCCACTGTACTTC
CASSGALAFPLYF
>TRBJ2-2|TRBV20-1|-|-
TGCAGTGCTAGTTTCGGGGGAACGAACACCGGGGAGCTGTTTTTT
CSASFGGTNTGELFF
>TRBJ2-7|TRBV29-1|-|-
TGCAGCGTCGCACCCACAGGGACCTACGAGCAGTACTTC
CSVAPTGTYEQYF
>TRBJ1-5|TRBV7-2|-|-
TGTGCCAGCAGCTTATATCCGACACTTAATCAGCCCCAGCATTTT
CASSLYPTLNQPQHF
>TRBJ2-1|TRBV9|-|TRBD2
TGTGCCAGCAGCGGGGTTAAGGTGACTAGCGGCTACAATGAGCAGTTCTTC
CASSGVKVTSGYNEQFF
>TRBJ1-1|TRBV5-1|-|-
TGCGCCAGCAGCTTGGATAGGGGACTCCCCACTGAAGCTTTCTTT
CASSLDRGLPTEAFF
>TRBJ1-3|TRBV7-2|-|-
TGTGCCAGCAGCGGGGCAGGGGTTTCGGGAAACACCATATATTTT
CASSGAGVSGNTIYF
>TRBJ1-2|TRBV7-9|-|TRBD1
TGTGCCAGCAGGCGGGGGACAGGGAACTATGGCTACACCTTC
CASRRGTGNYGYTF
>TRBJ2-1|TRBV7-3|-|TRBD2
TGTGCCAGCAGCCGTATAGCGGGAGGCTACAATGAGCAGTTCTTC
CASSRIAGGYNEQFF
>TRBJ2-7|TRBV28|-|TRBD1
TGTGCCAGTACCCCGACAGGGGGCAACGAGCAGTACTTC
CASTPTGGNEQYF
>TRBJ1-1|TRBV30|-|-
TGTGCCTGGAGTGTCCGGGGAGGGAAGAACACTGAAGCTTTCTTT
CAWSVRGGKNTEAFF
>TRBJ2-1|TRBV12-3/TRBV12-4|-|-
TGTGCCAGCAGTTTAACCCTATTATATGAGCAGTTCTTC
CASSLTLLYEQFF
>TRBJ1-4|TRBV2|-|-
TGTGCCAGCAGTAGGGAGGGGGAAAAACTGTTTTTT
CASSREGEKLFF
>TRBJ2-1|TRBV30|-|-
TGTGCCTGGAGTGTGGCCCGATACAATGAGCAGTTCTTC
CAWSVARYNEQFF
>TRBJ1-2|TRBV6-1|-|-
TGTGCCAGCCAGGGGTTTCCTAACTATGGCTACACCTTC
CASQGFPNYGYTF
>TRBJ1-1|TRBV7-6|-|TRBD1
TGTGTCAGCAGCCCATGGCAGCAGGGGGCGGACACTGAAGCTTTCTTT
CVSSPWQQGADTEAFF
>TRBJ1-1|TRBV5-1|once|TRBD1
TGCGCCAGCAGCAGCGCGGGACAGGGGGCGGAAGCTTTCTTT
CASSSAGQGAEAFF
>TRBJ2-2|TRBV9|-|TRBD2
TGTGCCAGCAGCGTAAGGCGGGAGCCGAACACCGGGGAGCTGTTTTTT
CASSVRREPNTGELFF